The source of this T cell receptor (beta chain) is a study of persistence of HIV-infected CD4 T cells. As concerns this clone: Its antigen is not identified.

The immunoSEQ assay was version 4, run in survey mode. Sequencing used immunoSEQ multiplex PCR; TCRdb keeps in-frame clones, though not all of them. The sample comprises nearly 20,000 clones, 50% to 70% of which are singletons, and 1.5% to 2% rests with the top ten. Cells were stimulated with overlapping HIV-1 Gag 15-mer peptides. Responding CD4+ T cells were sorted by upregulation of both CD40 ligand and CD69. The TCR was taken from an adult woman with HIV who was CMV-seropositive. The sample consisted of CD4+ T cells sorted from PBMCs after 18-hour stimulation, taken from a patient who received antiretroviral therapy.

DNA for the CDR3: TGTGCCAGCAGCGTAAATGACAGGGGAACCATATATTTT. Translated, it gives CASSVNDRGTIYF. The chain carries TRBV9 and TRBJ1-3, with TRBD1 identical over 8 bases. The length of the CDR3 is 13 residues. The J segment lost 10 bases and the V segment lost 1 base, leaving 4 bases of the junction unmatched. Germline CDR1 SGDLS, CDR2 YYNGEE.